Listed below are T cell receptor beta chains from one sample, sequenced in a study of regulatory T cells in long-lasting Graves disease. Using its own MiXCR run on the multiplex PCR reads, TCRdb lists one record per CDR3 protein. The sample holds roughly 360,000 distinct CDR3 sequences, around 23% seen once. Material: peripheral blood mononuclear cells (PBMCs), obtained when the disease was refractory, from a patient treated with antithyroid drugs. The receptors were gathered from a woman aged 40 to 50 with Graves disease. CDR3s include the opening cysteine and the closing phenylalanine or tryptophan. D genes are given only for firm matches. Size is omitted from some rows. Given values are once, few, many or a class for expanded clones.

D	V	size	J	CDR3	DNA
TRBD1	TRBV6-1	.	TRBJ1-1	CASSPRQGSVAGNTEAFF	TGTGCCAGCTCACCTCGACAGGGGAGTGTCGCGGGGAACACTGAAGCTTTCTTT
.	TRBV12-3/TRBV12-4	.	TRBJ1-2	CASSGTGGYTF	TGTGCCAGCAGTGGGACCGGGGGCTACACCTTC
TRBD1	TRBV3-1	.	TRBJ2-7	CASSQVGQGPSYEQYF	TGTGCCAGCAGCCAAGTAGGACAGGGACCCTCCTACGAGCAGTACTTC
TRBD1	TRBV6-1	many	TRBJ2-6	CASRTGGSGANVLTF	TGTGCCAGCAGGACAGGGGGCTCTGGGGCCAACGTCCTGACTTTC
.	TRBV7-3	.	TRBJ2-3	CASSSTIAEGTQYF	TGTGCCAGCAGCTCCACCATAGCGGAGGGTACGCAGTATTTT
.	TRBV2	many	TRBJ1-1	CASSEQGRDTEAFF	TGTGCCAGCAGTGAACAGGGGAGGGACACTGAAGCTTTCTTT
.	TRBV12-3/TRBV12-4	many	TRBJ2-2	CASSLIQGGTGELFF	TGTGCCAGCAGTTTAATCCAGGGGGGTACCGGGGAGCTGTTTTTT
.	TRBV5-1	.	TRBJ2-6	CASSWGAGSGANVLTF	TGCGCCAGCAGCTGGGGGGCCGGCTCTGGGGCCAACGTCCTGACTTTC
TRBD1	TRBV5-6	.	TRBJ2-7	CASSNGQESYEQYF	TGTGCCAGCAGTAATGGACAGGAAAGCTACGAGCAGTACTTC
.	TRBV6-5	.	TRBJ1-3	CASSYRRSGPSGNTIYF	TGTGCCAGCAGTTACCGACGGTCAGGGCCCTCTGGAAACACCATATATTTT
.	TRBV28	many	TRBJ1-2	CASNTVGSAYGYTF	TGTGCCAGCAATACGGTCGGGAGCGCCTATGGCTACACCTTC
.	TRBV6-1	many	TRBJ2-7	CASKAIESSYEQYF	TGTGCCAGCAAAGCGATCGAGAGCTCCTACGAGCAGTACTTC
TRBD1	TRBV20-1	many	TRBJ2-5	CSAVGQAETQYF	TGCAGTGCTGTCGGACAGGCCGAGACCCAGTACTTC
TRBD1	TRBV30	few	TRBJ2-7	CAWSITGGVYEQYF	TGTGCCTGGAGTATCACAGGGGGCGTCTACGAGCAGTACTTC
TRBD1	TRBV2	many	TRBJ2-2	CASRWTGPNTGELFF	TGTGCCAGCCGCTGGACAGGGCCGAACACCGGGGAGCTGTTTTTT
.	TRBV6-1	few	TRBJ2-3	CASSNVAFTDTQYF	TGTGCCAGCAGTAACGTAGCCTTCACAGATACGCAGTATTTT
.	TRBV27	many	TRBJ2-5	CASSLKYQETQYF	TGTGCCAGCAGTTTAAAGTACCAAGAGACCCAGTACTTC
.	TRBV19	few	TRBJ1-5	CASHHPQRGGNQPQHF	TGTGCCAGTCATCACCCCCAAAGGGGTGGCAATCAGCCCCAGCATTTT
.	TRBV28	few	TRBJ2-1	CASSLVALYNEQFF	TGTGCCAGCAGTTTGGTAGCGCTCTACAATGAGCAGTTCTTC
.	TRBV28	many	TRBJ1-4	CASCYEGKLFF	TGTGCCAGCTGCTACGAGGGAAAACTGTTTTTT
TRBD1	TRBV5-5	many	TRBJ1-1	CASSRQGLLGAFF	TGTGCCAGCAGCCGACAGGGACTCCTCGGAGCTTTCTTT
TRBD1	TRBV2	.	TRBJ2-1	CASILDRGFNEQFF	TGTGCCAGCATACTGGACAGGGGGTTCAATGAGCAGTTCTTC
TRBD2	TRBV9	few	TRBJ2-7	CASSAGLAGGRTYEQYF	TGTGCCAGCAGCGCGGGACTAGCGGGAGGGAGAACCTACGAGCAGTACTTC
TRBD2	TRBV9	.	TRBJ2-7	CASSAEWEGKGVTYEQYF	TGTGCCAGCAGCGCCGAATGGGAGGGGAAGGGAGTGACCTACGAGCAGTACTTC
.	TRBV15	.	TRBJ2-2	CATSEGAGELFF	TGTGCCACCAGCGAGGGGGCCGGGGAGCTGTTTTTT
.	TRBV20-1	few	TRBJ1-1	CSAKRTANTEAFF	TGCAGTGCTAAACGGACAGCGAACACTGAAGCTTTCTTT
.	TRBV2	.	TRBJ2-5	CASSSFRLRFGAGTAQETQYF	.
TRBD2	TRBV12-3/TRBV12-4	many	TRBJ2-5	CASSFLREQETQYF	TGTGCCAGCAGTTTTTTGCGGGAGCAGGAGACCCAGTACTTC
TRBD1	TRBV6-1	many	TRBJ1-5	CASSRTGGNQPQHF	TGTGCCAGCAGTCGGACAGGCGGGAATCAGCCCCAGCATTTT
.	TRBV24-1	many	TRBJ2-5	CATSDPAGAGETQYF	TGTGCCACCAGTGACCCCGCGGGGGCCGGAGAGACCCAGTACTTC
TRBD2	TRBV3-1	.	TRBJ2-2	CASSLGLAGGRTGELFF	TGTGCCAGCAGCCTGGGACTAGCGGGAGGGCGCACCGGGGAGCTGTTTTTT
.	TRBV10-3	many	TRBJ2-7	CAISDLPGNYEQYF	TGTGCCATCAGTGATTTGCCGGGGAACTACGAGCAGTACTTC
.	TRBV10-3	many	TRBJ1-2	CAISDLQDTYYGYTF	TGTGCCATCAGTGACTTGCAAGACACCTACTATGGCTACACCTTC
.	TRBV7-9	few	TRBJ1-2	CASSLSGDYYGYTF	TGTGCCAGCAGCTTAAGTGGGGACTACTATGGCTACACCTTC
.	TRBV12-3/TRBV12-4	many	TRBJ1-3	CASTPGLRSGNTIYF	TGTGCCAGCACCCCCGGACTGCGCTCTGGAAACACCATATATTTT
TRBD1	TRBV2	.	TRBJ2-1	CASSDGTGLYNEQFF	TGTGCCAGCAGCGACGGGACAGGGCTTTACAATGAGCAGTTCTTC
TRBD1	TRBV24-1	.	TRBJ2-5	CATSEVGTGGKTQYF	TGTGCCACCAGTGAGGTTGGGACAGGGGGAAAGACCCAGTACTTC
.	TRBV11-2	many	TRBJ2-7	CASSVHQDYEQYF	TGTGCCAGCAGCGTACACCAAGACTACGAGCAGTACTTC
TRBD1	TRBV6-1	.	TRBJ2-7	CASSEYRGRKYEQYF	TGTGCCAGCAGTGAATACAGGGGGCGAAAATACGAGCAGTACTTC
TRBD1	TRBV27	.	TRBJ2-4	CASSPSQGERGFTQYF	TGTGCCAGCAGTCCAAGTCAGGGGGAACGGGGTTTTACTCAGTACTTC
.	TRBV27	few	TRBJ2-7	CASSTGFQAYEQYF	TGTGCCAGCAGTACCGGGTTCCAAGCCTACGAGCAGTACTTC
.	TRBV5-1	few	TRBJ1-6	CASSLGSGNNSPLHF	TGCGCCAGCAGCTTGGGCAGTGGGAATAATTCACCCCTCCACTTT
TRBD1	TRBV7-9	.	TRBJ2-7	CASSLRTGQSSYEQYF	TGTGCCAGCAGCTTAAGGACAGGTCAGAGCTCCTACGAGCAGTACTTC
TRBD2	TRBV20-1	.	TRBJ2-1	CSAGTSGAPGQFF	TGCAGCGCCGGGACTAGCGGGGCCCCAGGGCAGTTCTTC
TRBD2	TRBV28	many	TRBJ2-7	CASSLDGAGDHDF	TGTGCCAGCAGTTTAGACGGGGCGGGAGATCATGACTTC
.	TRBV27	.	TRBJ1-1	CASTPVYSNTEAFF	TGTGCCAGCACGCCCGTTTATTCGAACACTGAAGCTTTCTTT
.	TRBV10-2	few	TRBJ2-1	CASLGENGLSNEQFF	TGCGCCAGCTTAGGAGAGAATGGGTTAAGCAATGAGCAGTTCTTC
.	TRBV28	many	TRBJ1-3	CASLTGDSGNTIYF	TGTGCCAGCTTAACGGGGGACTCTGGAAACACCATATATTTT
TRBD1	TRBV7-9	.	TRBJ2-7	CASTPSPATGRHEQYF	TGTGCCAGCACTCCTTCGCCGGCGACAGGGAGACACGAGCAGTACTTC
.	TRBV27	many	TRBJ1-2	CASSLQYHSNYGYTF	TGTGCCAGCAGTTTACAATACCATTCTAACTATGGCTACACCTTC
TRBD1	TRBV24-1	few	TRBJ2-1	CATSDPRQGAGNEQFF	TGTGCCACCAGTGATCCTCGACAGGGGGCTGGGAATGAGCAGTTCTTC
TRBD2	TRBV5-6	.	TRBJ2-2	CASSFPSREAWTGELFF	TGTGCCAGCAGCTTTCCATCGCGGGAGGCCTGGACCGGGGAGCTGTTTTTT
.	TRBV11-2	.	TRBJ2-3	CASSPRFGTDTQYF	TGTGCCAGCAGCCCCCGGTTCGGCACAGATACGCAGTATTTT
.	TRBV28	many	TRBJ1-1	CASRPILDEFNTEAFF	TGTGCCAGCAGACCAATTTTGGACGAATTTAACACTGAAGCTTTCTTT
.	TRBV5-1	.	TRBJ2-7	CASSQDPSTFYEQYF	TGCGCCAGCAGTCAAGACCCGTCCACTTTTTACGAGCAGTACTTC